These T cell receptor beta chains were read from a single sample in a study of shared clonotypes between healthy human individuals. Generated by immunoSEQ multiplex PCR, the TCRdb table keeps only in-frame clones and is missing some. The table includes around 2,000,000 clones, about 95% detected once. The sequenced sample consisted of naive CD8+ T cells sorted from blood. These receptor sequences come from a man younger than 35 in good health. Each CDR3 is given with its conserved first and last residue. The D gene is left open where the match is weak. Rows give clone size only sometimes, using once, few, many, or a class for an expanded clone.

J	V	D	size	length	DNA	CDR3
TRBJ2-7	TRBV10-2	.	once	12	TGCGCCAGCAGTGAGAGTGGCTACGAGCAGTACTTC	CASSESGYEQYF
TRBJ1-5	TRBV6-5	.	.	14	TGTGCCAGCAGTTACTCAGAGGGGTGGCAGCCCCAGCATTTT	CASSYSEGWQPQHF
TRBJ2-5	TRBV5-8	.	.	13	TGTGCCAGCAGCTCCCTGGGGGGAGAGACCCAGTACTTC	CASSSLGGETQYF
TRBJ2-4	TRBV11-2	.	.	15	TGTGCCAGCAGCTTGGGGGGCTTAGCCAAAAACATTCAGTACTTC	CASSLGGLAKNIQYF
TRBJ2-7	TRBV2	TRBD2	.	15	TGTGCCAGCAGTGAAAGTAGCGGGGGGGCCTACGAGCAGTACTTC	CASSESSGGAYEQYF
TRBJ2-7	TRBV10-1	.	.	13	TGCGCCAGCAGTGAGTCGAATTACAACGAGCAGTACTTC	CASSESNYNEQYF
TRBJ1-5	TRBV28	TRBD1	.	17	TGTGCCAGCAGTCACCCACGACAGGGCCCCCTCAATCAGCCCCAGCATTTT	CASSHPRQGPLNQPQHF
TRBJ2-7	TRBV4-1	.	once	16	TGCGCCAGCAGCCAAGACGATCGGACAGACTCCTACGAGCAGTACTTC	CASSQDDRTDSYEQYF
TRBJ2-7	TRBV5-6	.	once	14	TGTGCCAGCAGCTGGGGTGGTAGACCCTACGAGCAGTACTTC	CASSWGGRPYEQYF
TRBJ2-7	TRBV19	.	.	13	TGTGCCAGTAGTATAGTTGGGGATTGGGAGCAGTACTTC	CASSIVGDWEQYF
TRBJ1-4	TRBV27	.	.	15	TGTGCCAGCAGTTTATCGAGGCAGGGCGGTGAAAAACTGTTTTTT	CASSLSRQGGEKLFF
TRBJ2-1	TRBV9	TRBD2	.	14	TGTGCCAGCAGCGTTCTAGCGGGAGTAGATGAGCAGTTCTTC	CASSVLAGVDEQFF
TRBJ2-7	TRBV6-1	TRBD1	.	14	TGTGCCAGCAGGGACGGACAGGGTTGGGACGAGCAGTACTTC	CASRDGQGWDEQYF
TRBJ2-3	TRBV4-1	TRBD2	.	15	TGCGCCAGCAGCAGGCTAGCGGGGATCACAGATACGCAGTATTTT	CASSRLAGITDTQYF
TRBJ2-1	TRBV27	.	.	16	TGTGCCAGCAGTTTAGGGACTCCAAGCTCCTACAATGAGCAGTTCTTC	CASSLGTPSSYNEQFF
TRBJ2-7	TRBV6-5	.	.	13	TGTGCCAGCAGTTACGTGTCCTCCTACGAGCAGTACTTC	CASSYVSSYEQYF
TRBJ1-1	TRBV29-1	.	.	13	TGCAGCGTTGAAGTCCCCTTGAACACTGAAGCTTTCTTT	CSVEVPLNTEAFF
TRBJ1-1	TRBV4-1	TRBD1	.	14	TGCGCCAGCAGCCCGGGACAGGGGGCGGGTGAAGCTTTCTTT	CASSPGQGAGEAFF
TRBJ2-1	TRBV5-8	.	.	14	TGTGCCAGCAGCTTACGCAGCTCCTACAATGAGCAGTTCTTC	CASSLRSSYNEQFF
TRBJ2-7	TRBV7-9	.	.	14	TGTGCCAGCAGCTTAGCATATAGCTCCTACGAGCAGTACTTC	CASSLAYSSYEQYF
TRBJ2-2	TRBV4-1	TRBD1	.	16	TGCGCCAGCAGCCAAGCCGGGACAGTAAGCACCGGGGAGCTGTTTTTT	CASSQAGTVSTGELFF